This note documents a single T cell receptor (beta chain) sequence. Its matching antigen is unknown. The method was immunoSEQ multiplex PCR; TCRdb's version includes in-frame clones alone and lacks a portion of them. Altogether tens of thousands of clones are present, more than 75% being singletons, with the ten largest covering 15% to 17%. This specimen comes from a study of a mutant IDH1 vaccine in newly diagnosed glioma. Time point indicated: week 35, safety follow-up. Each dose delivered 300 ug of mutant IDH1 20-mer peptide subcutaneously with imiquimod. The CDR3 extends over 12 amino acids. CDR1 is SGHRS and CDR2 is YFSETQ in the germline V gene. Trimming stripped 1 base from V and 6 bases from J, with 8 bases between.

The origin of this receptor is a man under 40 with glioma. Sequencing was performed on PBMCs, taken from a glioma patient whose treatment included an IDH1 peptide vaccine. The chain joins TRBV5-1 to TRBJ2-7, with a weak D call TRBD1 (6 bases). In nucleotides, the CDR3 is TGCGCCAGCAGCTTGCCAGGGGCCGAGCAGTACTTC. Its protein product is CASSLPGAEQYF. The variable domain in full, completed from reference TRBV5-1 and TRBJ2-7, reads KAGVTQTPRYLIKTRGQQVTLSCSPISGHRSVSWYQQTPGQGLQFLFEYFSETQRNKGNFPGRFSGRQFSNSRSEMNVSTLELGDSALYLCASSLPGAEQYFGPGTRLTVT.